This T cell receptor beta chain comes out of a study of T cell repertoires in ileal Crohn's disease. Looking at the study overall: Operated complications were stricturing disease (around 60%) and penetrating disease (around 39%).

Some clones are missing from TCRdb's copy, which holds only in-frame ones; the method was immunoSEQ multiplex PCR. The table shows 14,000 or so clones, with around two thirds occurring only once. Germline values: CDR1 SGHAT, CDR2 FQDESV (reference sequence). The V gene end was trimmed by 5 bases and the J gene end by 4 bases; junction bases not matched to a gene: 7. The CDR3 has 15 residues. The chain uses TRBV11-1 and TRBJ2-7; 11 bases agree with TRBD1. The sequenced sample was ileal tissue. The sequence was collected from an adult with Crohn's disease. The DNA of the CDR3 is TGTGCCAGCAGCCCCATAGGACAGGGGGCGTACGAGCAGTACTTC. The encoded protein is CASSPIGQGAYEQYF.